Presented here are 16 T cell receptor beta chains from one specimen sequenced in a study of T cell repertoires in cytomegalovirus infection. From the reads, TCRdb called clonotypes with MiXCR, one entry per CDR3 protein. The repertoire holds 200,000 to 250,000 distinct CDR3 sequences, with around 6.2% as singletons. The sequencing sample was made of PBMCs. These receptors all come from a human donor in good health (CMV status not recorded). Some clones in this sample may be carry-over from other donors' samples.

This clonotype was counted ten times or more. CDR3 nucleotide sequence: TGTGCCAGCTCAGGACCCGATTGGAGGGGGACCCAGTACTTC. Translation: CASSGPDWRGTQYF. This rearrangement joins TRBV18 to TRBJ2-5; D is possibly TRBD2 (6 bases). Germline V gene data show CDR1 as KGHSH and CDR2 as LQKENI. Trimming pared 5 bases from V and 7 bases from J, leaving 17 bases between. This CDR3 is built from 14 residues.

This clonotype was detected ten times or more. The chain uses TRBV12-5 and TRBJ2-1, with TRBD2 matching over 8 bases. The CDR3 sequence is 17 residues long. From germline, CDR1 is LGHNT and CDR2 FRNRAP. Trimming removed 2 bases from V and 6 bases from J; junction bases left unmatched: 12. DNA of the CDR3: TGTGCTAGTGGTTTGTCTTCGGGACTAGAGGGTGGCAATGAGCAGTTCTTC. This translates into CASGLSSGLEGGNEQFF.

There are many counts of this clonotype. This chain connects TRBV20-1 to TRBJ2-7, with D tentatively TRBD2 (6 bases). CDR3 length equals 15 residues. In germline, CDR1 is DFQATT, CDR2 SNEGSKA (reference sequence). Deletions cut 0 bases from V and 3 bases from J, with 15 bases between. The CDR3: CSARDPGLLHYEQYF. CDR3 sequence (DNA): TGCAGTGCTAGAGATCCGGGACTTTTACACTACGAGCAGTACTTC.

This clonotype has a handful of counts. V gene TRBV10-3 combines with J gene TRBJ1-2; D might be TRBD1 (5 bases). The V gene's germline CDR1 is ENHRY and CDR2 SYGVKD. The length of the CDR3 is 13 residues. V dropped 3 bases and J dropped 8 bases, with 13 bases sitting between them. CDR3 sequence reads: CAISEQADKGYTF. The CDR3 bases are TGTGCCATCAGTGAACAGGCTGACAAGGGCTACACCTTC.

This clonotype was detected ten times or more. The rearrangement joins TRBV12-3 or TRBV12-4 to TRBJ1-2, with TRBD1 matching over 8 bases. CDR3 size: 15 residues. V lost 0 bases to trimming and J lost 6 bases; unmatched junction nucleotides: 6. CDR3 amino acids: CASSLALEDRDGYTF. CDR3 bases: TGTGCCAGCAGTTTAGCGCTCGAGGACAGGGATGGCTACACCTTC.

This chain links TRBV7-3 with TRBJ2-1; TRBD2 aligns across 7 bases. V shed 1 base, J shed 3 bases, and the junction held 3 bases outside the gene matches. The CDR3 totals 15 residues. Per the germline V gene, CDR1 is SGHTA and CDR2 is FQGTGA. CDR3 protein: CASSLKASGYNEQFF. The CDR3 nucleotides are TGTGCCAGCAGCTTAAAGGCTAGCGGCTACAATGAGCAGTTCTTC.

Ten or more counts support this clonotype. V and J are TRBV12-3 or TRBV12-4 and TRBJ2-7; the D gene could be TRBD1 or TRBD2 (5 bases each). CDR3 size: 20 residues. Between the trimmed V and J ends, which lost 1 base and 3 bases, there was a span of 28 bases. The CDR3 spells CASSLVTRGPGLARVYEQYF. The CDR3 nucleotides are TGTGCCAGCAGTTTAGTGACAAGGGGACCAGGGCTAGCCAGAGTCTACGAGCAGTACTTC.

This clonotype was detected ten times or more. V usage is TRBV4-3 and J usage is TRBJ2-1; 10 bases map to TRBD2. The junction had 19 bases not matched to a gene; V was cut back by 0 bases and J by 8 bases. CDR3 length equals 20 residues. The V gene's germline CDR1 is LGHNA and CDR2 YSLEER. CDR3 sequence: CASSQDPSGASGRGGDEQFF. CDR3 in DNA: TGCGCCAGCAGCCAAGATCCGTCCGGGGCTAGCGGGAGAGGTGGGGATGAGCAGTTCTTC.

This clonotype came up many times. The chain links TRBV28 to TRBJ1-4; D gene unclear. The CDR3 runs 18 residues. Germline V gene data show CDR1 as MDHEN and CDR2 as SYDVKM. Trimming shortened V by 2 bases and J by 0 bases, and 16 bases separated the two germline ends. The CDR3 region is CASSLVAGLGSTNEKLFF. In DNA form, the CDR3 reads TGTGCCAGCAGTTTAGTTGCCGGGCTTGGATCAACTAATGAAAAACTGTTTTTT. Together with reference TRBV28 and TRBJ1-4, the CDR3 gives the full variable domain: DVKVTQSSRYLVKRTGEKVFLECVQDMDHENMFWYRQDPGLGLRLIYFSYDVKMKEKGDIPEGYSVSREKKERFSLILESASTNQTSMYLCASSLVAGLGSTNEKLFFGSGTQLSVL.

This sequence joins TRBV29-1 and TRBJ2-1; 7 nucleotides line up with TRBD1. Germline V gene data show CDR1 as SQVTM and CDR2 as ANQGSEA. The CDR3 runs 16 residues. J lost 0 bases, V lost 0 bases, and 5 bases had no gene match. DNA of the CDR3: TGCAGCGTTGAAGACAACAGGGGTAGCTCCTACAATGAGCAGTTCTTC. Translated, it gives CSVEDNRGSSYNEQFF.

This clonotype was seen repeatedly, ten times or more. The CDR3 DNA sequence: TGTGCCAGCAGTTTATCGTCGTTCGGGATCTCGAACACCGGGGAGCTGTTTTTT. Protein product: CASSLSSFGISNTGELFF. V usage is TRBV27 and J usage is TRBJ2-2, with D tentatively TRBD2 (5 bases). Germline lookup yields CDR1 MNHEY and CDR2 SMNVEV (reference sequence). There are 18 residues in the CDR3. V was pared by 0 bases and J by 0 bases, with 14 bases between.

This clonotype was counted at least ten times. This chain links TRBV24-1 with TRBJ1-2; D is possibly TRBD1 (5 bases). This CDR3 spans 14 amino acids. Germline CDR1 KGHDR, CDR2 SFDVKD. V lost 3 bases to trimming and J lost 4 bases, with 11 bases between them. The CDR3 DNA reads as TGTGCCACCAGTGATCGCCGAGGGGTCTATGGCTACACCTTC. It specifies CATSDRRGVYGYTF.

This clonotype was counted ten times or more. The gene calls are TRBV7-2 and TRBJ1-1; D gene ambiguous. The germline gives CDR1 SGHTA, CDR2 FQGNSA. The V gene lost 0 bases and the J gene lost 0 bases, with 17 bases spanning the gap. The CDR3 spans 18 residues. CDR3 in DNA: TGTGCCAGCAGCTTAGCGAAAGTGGGGTCGAGAATGAACACTGAAGCTTTCTTT. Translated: CASSLAKVGSRMNTEAFF.

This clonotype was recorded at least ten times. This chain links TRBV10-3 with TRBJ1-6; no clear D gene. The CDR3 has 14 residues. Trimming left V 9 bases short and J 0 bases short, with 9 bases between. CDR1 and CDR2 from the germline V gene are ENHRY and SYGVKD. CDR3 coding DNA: TGTGCCATGGGCGAGAGCTCCTATAATTCACCCCTCCACTTT. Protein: CAMGESSYNSPLHF.

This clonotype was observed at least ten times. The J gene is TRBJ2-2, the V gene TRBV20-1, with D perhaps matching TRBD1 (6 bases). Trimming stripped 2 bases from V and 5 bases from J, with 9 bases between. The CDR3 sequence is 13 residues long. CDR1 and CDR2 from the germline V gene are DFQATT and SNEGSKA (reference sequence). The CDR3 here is CSARNTGTGELFF. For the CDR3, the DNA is TGCAGTGCTAGAAACACAGGGACCGGGGAGCTGTTTTTT.

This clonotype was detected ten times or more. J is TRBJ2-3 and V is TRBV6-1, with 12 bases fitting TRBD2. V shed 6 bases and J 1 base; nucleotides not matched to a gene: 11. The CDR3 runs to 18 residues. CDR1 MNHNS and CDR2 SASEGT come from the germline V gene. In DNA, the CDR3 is TGTGCCAGCAGGCGACTAGCGGGGGAGCTATTGGGCACAGATACGCAGTATTTT. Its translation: CASRRLAGELLGTDTQYF.